Below are 8 T cell receptor beta chains sequenced from a single sample in a study of early T cells in non-severe SARS-CoV-2 infection. TCRdb passed the 5' RACE reads through MiXCR, listing each CDR3 protein once. The profile covers about 26,000 distinct CDR3 sequences, with approximately 4.6% appearing a single time and approximately 4.4% taken by the ten largest. The sequencing sample was made of whole blood. The receptor source for this set is an adult who was a healthcare worker with PCR-confirmed SARS-CoV-2 infection or an uninfected control (not recorded which).

In its sample, this clonotype was seen a few times. This sequence joins TRBV14 and TRBJ2-7; 10 nucleotides line up with TRBD2. The CDR3 is 16 amino acids. CDR1 and CDR2 (germline): SGHDN, FVKESK. V was clipped by 5 bases and J by 3 bases; unmatched bases: 10. CDR3 bases: TGTGCCAGCAGCAATTACAATAGCGGGGGGAACTACGAGCAGTACTTC. The encoded protein is CASSNYNSGGNYEQYF.

At least ten counts were recorded for this clonotype. The chain carries TRBV3-1 and TRBJ2-1, with 8 positions matching TRBD2. Germline CDR1 LGHDT, CDR2 YNNKEL (reference sequence). With V trimmed by 1 base and J by 6 bases, 2 bases remained unmatched. CDR3 length: 14 amino acids. The CDR3 here is CASSQGGRTNEQFF. The CDR3 region has the DNA TGTGCCAGCAGCCAAGGCGGGAGGACCAATGAGCAGTTCTTC.

This chain connects TRBV5-1 to TRBJ1-1; 10 nucleotides line up with TRBD1. CDR3 length equals 16 residues. The V gene end was trimmed by 6 bases and the J gene end by 7 bases; junction bases not matched to a gene: 15. The germline gives CDR1 SGHRS, CDR2 YFSETQ. The CDR3: CASNSVGDRGLVEAFF. The CDR3 DNA reads TGCGCCAGCAATAGCGTTGGCGACAGGGGGCTGGTTGAAGCTTTCTTT. Full variable domain (missing parts from reference TRBV5-1 and TRBJ1-1): KAGVTQTPRYLIKTRGQQVTLSCSPISGHRSVSWYQQTPGQGLQFLFEYFSETQRNKGNFPGRFSGRQFSNSRSEMNVSTLELGDSALYLCASNSVGDRGLVEAFFGQGTRLTVV.

The table lists this clonotype with many counts. The J gene is TRBJ2-7, the V gene TRBV12-3 or TRBV12-4; 8 bases agree with TRBD2. This CDR3 contains 14 residues. V was clipped by 6 bases and J by 3 bases; unmatched bases: 7. CDR3: CASSGGAGLYEQYF. For the CDR3, the DNA is TGTGCCAGCAGCGGGGGGGCCGGCCTCTACGAGCAGTACTTC.

This clonotype was recorded many times. The chain couples TRBV5-8 to TRBJ1-6; the match to TRBD1 covers 7 bases. Looked up from germline, CDR1 is SGHTS and CDR2 is YDEGEE. This CDR3 is 15 amino acids long. Trimming cost V 4 bases and J 9 bases; bases outside gene matches: 10. CDR3 loop: CASSPYRGRSSPLHF. The CDR3 DNA sequence: TGTGCCAGCAGCCCGTACAGGGGTAGGAGTTCACCCCTCCACTTT.

Judged by abundance, this clonotype is medium-sized. The V gene is TRBV5-6, the J gene TRBJ2-3, with unresolved D. This CDR3 comprises 15 residues. Trimming took 4 bases from V and 1 from J, leaving 13 bases between them. Germline assignment: CDR1 SGHDT and CDR2 YYEEEE. DNA of the CDR3: TGTGCCAGCAGCCCGATTAGGACGGGCACAGATACGCAGTATTTT. Encoded protein: CASSPIRTGTDTQYF.

This clonotype was recorded many times. The V call is TRBV20-1, the J call TRBJ1-6, with D unresolved. V gave up 3 bases and J gave up 8 bases, with 11 bases separating them. Germline CDR1 DFQATT, CDR2 SNEGSKA (reference sequence). CDR3 size: 13 residues. In DNA form, the CDR3 reads TGCAGTGCTAGGGGAGTTAGGGATTCACCCCTCCACTTT. Encoded protein: CSARGVRDSPLHF.

This clonotype is categorized as medium-sized. The CDR3 DNA sequence: TGCGCCAGCAACAAGCCACCGGTTGATGGCTCCTACAATGAGCAGTTCTTC. It specifies CASNKPPVDGSYNEQFF. The gene calls are TRBV4-1 and TRBJ2-1; D is ambiguous. CDR3 length: 17 residues. V lost 7 bases and J lost 0, with 19 bases in between. CDR1 is MGHRA, CDR2 YSYEKL, per germline.